The clone carrying this T cell receptor beta chain has only a few counts. Its antigen remains unknown. The CDR3 sequence is 14 residues long. Germline V gene data show CDR1 as GTSNPN and CDR2 as SVGIG (reference sequence). Trimming took off 3 bases at V and 2 bases at J, with 13 bases between the two ends. This sample was included in a study of T cells after yellow fever vaccination. The study's findings and limits: The CD4 and CD8 compartments had a small share of their clonotypes in common.

MiXCR was run by TCRdb on the 5' RACE reads, yielding one entry per CDR3 protein. The table lists roughly 520,000 distinct CDR3 sequences, roughly a fifth of them singletons. The input for sequencing was PBMCs, taken about 21 days after the first yellow fever vaccination. This TCR came from a man aged 18 to 30 who received the YFV17D yellow fever vaccine. V is TRBV30 and J is TRBJ1-2; a weak D match, TRBD1 (5 bases). The CDR3 coding sequence is TGTGCCTGGAGCAACCAAGGGGACAACTATGGCTACACCTTC. It specifies CAWSNQGDNYGYTF. Based on the CDR3 plus reference TRBV30 and TRBJ1-2, the full variable domain is SQTIHQWPATLVQPVGSPLSLECTVEGTSNPNLYWYRQAAGRGLQLLFYSVGIGQISSEVPQNLSASRPQDRQFILSSKKLLLSDSGFYLCAWSNQGDNYGYTFGSGTRLTVV.